This T cell receptor beta chain was observed in a study of T cells in localized non-small cell lung cancer. Clones were sequenced by immunoSEQ multiplex PCR, and TCRdb holds only the in-frame ones, with some missing. This table has more than 1,500 clones, approximately 30% appearing once. The V gene's germline CDR1 is LNHDA and CDR2 SQIVND (reference sequence). Between the trimmed V and J ends, which lost 5 bases and 0 bases, there was a span of 8 bases. This CDR3 has 13 residues. Atypia-free adjacent lung was sampled at least 2 cm beyond the tumor margin. Whole-study findings and limits: T cell clonality was highest in uninvolved adjacent lung, above tumor.

Notes on this clone: The antigen is not known.

The sequence was collected from a male donor older than 55 with stage II squamous cell lung carcinoma. This material consisted of normal lung tissue next to the tumor, taken before any cancer treatment. The rearrangement links TRBV19 to TRBJ2-7; D could derive from TRBD1 or TRBD2 (5 bases each). CDR3 coding DNA: TGTGCCAGTAGTCGGGACCCCTCCTACGAGCAGTACTTC. As protein: CASSRDPSYEQYF. The full variable domain, in which reference TRBV19 and TRBJ2-7 provide the parts outside the CDR3, is DGGITQSPKYLFRKEGQNVTLSCEQNLNHDAMYWYRQDPGQGLRLIYYSQIVNDFQKGDIAEGYSVSREKKESFPLTVTSAQKNPTAFYLCASSRDPSYEQYFGPGTRLTVT.